The source of this TCR beta chain is a study of T-cell reconstitution after alpha-beta-depleted transplantation in children. TCRbeta library construction was performed incorporating unique molecular identifiers. TCRdb used MiXCR to reprocess the PCR reads, holding one entry per CDR3 protein. The sample has about 360,000 distinct CDR3 sequences; roughly 15% are singletons. The CDR3 is 15 amino acids. CDR1 MNHNS and CDR2 SASEGT come from the germline V gene. V was pared by 5 bases and J by 3 bases, with 13 bases between. The clonotype was recovered from a human donor who donated a stem cell graft to a child with Fanconi anemia. The chain has TRBV6-1 and TRBJ1-4; D uncertain. This specimen was PBMCs, taken from the stem cell graft. The CDR3 DNA sequence: TGTGCCAGCAGTCTGGACGGTCTTTCTAATGAAAAACTGTTTTTT. Translated: CASSLDGLSNEKLFF.